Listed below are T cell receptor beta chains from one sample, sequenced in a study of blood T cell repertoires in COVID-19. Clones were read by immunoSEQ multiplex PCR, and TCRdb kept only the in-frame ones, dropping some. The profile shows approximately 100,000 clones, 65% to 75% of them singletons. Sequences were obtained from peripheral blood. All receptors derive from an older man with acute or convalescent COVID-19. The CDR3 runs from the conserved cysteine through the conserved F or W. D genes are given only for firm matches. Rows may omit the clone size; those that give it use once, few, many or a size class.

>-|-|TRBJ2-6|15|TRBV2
CASSDDSSGANVLTF
TGTGCCAGCAGTGATGACAGCTCTGGGGCCAACGTCCTGACTTTC
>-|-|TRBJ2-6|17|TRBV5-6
CASERGLNPSGANVLTF
TGTGCCAGCGAGCGAGGACTCAACCCCTCTGGGGCCAACGTCCTGACTTTC
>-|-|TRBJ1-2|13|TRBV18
CASSPDRNYGYTF
TGTGCCAGCTCACCTGACAGAAACTATGGCTACACCTTC
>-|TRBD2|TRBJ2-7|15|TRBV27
CASSSLAGTLYEQYF
TGTGCCAGCAGTTCATTAGCGGGAACTCTCTACGAGCAGTACTTC
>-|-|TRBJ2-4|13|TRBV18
CASSPLHGAHEYF
TGTGCCAGCTCACCTCTACACGGAGCCCACGAGTACTTC
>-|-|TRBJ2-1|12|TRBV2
CASSVEEWEQFF
TGTGCCAGCAGTGTGGAGGAGTGGGAGCAGTTCTTC
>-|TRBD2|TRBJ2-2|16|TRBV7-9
CASSPRAGGQTGELFF
TGTGCCAGCAGCCCTCGGGCGGGAGGGCAAACCGGGGAGCTGTTTTTT
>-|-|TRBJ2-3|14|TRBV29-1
CSVDWGGITDTQYF
TGCAGCGTTGACTGGGGCGGGATCACAGATACGCAGTATTTT
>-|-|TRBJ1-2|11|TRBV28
CASSSIYGYTF
TGTGCCAGCAGTTCAATCTATGGCTACACCTTC
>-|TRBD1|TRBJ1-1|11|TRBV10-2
CASTRDREAFF
TGCGCCAGCACCAGGGACAGGGAGGCTTTCTTT
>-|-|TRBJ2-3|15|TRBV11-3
CASSLEGRFTDTQYF
TGTGCCAGCAGCTTAGAGGGGCGGTTCACAGATACGCAGTATTTT
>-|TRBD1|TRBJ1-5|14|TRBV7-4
CARPDRVLPWPQHF
TGTGCCAGGCCAGACAGGGTCCTCCCTTGGCCCCAGCATTTT
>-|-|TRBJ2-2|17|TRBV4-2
CASSQEVGGGATGELFF
TGTGCCAGCAGCCAAGAGGTGGGAGGCGGGGCCACCGGGGAGCTGTTTTTT
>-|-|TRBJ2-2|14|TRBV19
CASTPWAKDGELFF
TGTGCCAGTACCCCCTGGGCAAAGGACGGGGAGCTGTTTTTT
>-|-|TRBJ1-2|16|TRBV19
CASSIAPYGSTAGYTF
TGTGCCAGTAGTATAGCACCGTACGGTAGTACTGCTGGCTACACCTTC
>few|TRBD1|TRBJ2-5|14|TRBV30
CAWATGTGEETQYF
TGTGCCTGGGCTACCGGGACAGGGGAAGAGACCCAGTACTTC